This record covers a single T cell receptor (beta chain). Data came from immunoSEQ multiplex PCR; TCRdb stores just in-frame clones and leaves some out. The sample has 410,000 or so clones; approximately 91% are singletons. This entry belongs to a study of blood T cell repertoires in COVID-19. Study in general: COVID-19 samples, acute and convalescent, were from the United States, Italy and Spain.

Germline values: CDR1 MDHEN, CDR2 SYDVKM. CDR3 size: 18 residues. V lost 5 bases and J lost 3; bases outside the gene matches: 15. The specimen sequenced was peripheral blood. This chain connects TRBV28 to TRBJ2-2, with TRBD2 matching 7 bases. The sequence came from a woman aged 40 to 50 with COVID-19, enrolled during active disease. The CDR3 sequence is CASSLLGLAGDHTGELFF. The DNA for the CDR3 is TGTGCCAGCAGTCTCCTGGGACTGGCGGGGGACCACACCGGGGAGCTGTTTTTT.